This T cell receptor beta chain is drawn from a study of T cell repertoires in aging, cancer and after chemotherapy. Turning to the study itself: Donor ages fell into six groups from 30 or younger up to 70 or older.

TCR beta rearrangements were amplified from peripheral blood genomic DNA. This clonotype was counted a few times. Its antigen is currently unknown. Study results and limitations: Age-matched healthy donors had significantly more diverse, less clonal blood TCR repertoires than untreated cancer patients.

The CDR3 length is 11 residues. V was trimmed by 0 bases and J by 8 bases, leaving 2 bases between them. The germline V gene has CDR1 ENHRY and CDR2 SYGVKD. TRB rearrangements spanning V, D and J were amplified using mixed TRB-A/B primers. TCRdb re-called the multiplex PCR reads through MiXCR, storing one row per CDR3 protein. The sample gives thousands of distinct CDR3 sequences, 32% of which show up once; roughly 3.5% is in the top ten. The rearrangement joins TRBV10-3 to TRBJ2-1; D gene ambiguous. This clonotype was sampled from a human donor in good health. Sequencing input: blood. Here the CDR3 reads CAISESYEQFF. The CDR3 DNA follows: TGTGCCATCAGTGAGTCGTATGAGCAGTTCTTC.